This T cell receptor (beta chain) stems from a study of blood T cell repertoires in COVID-19. About the study: Specimens from acute and convalescent COVID-19 originated in the United States, Italy and Spain. T cells, B-cell-depleted T cells, or PBMCs provided the cDNA or gDNA that served as material.

This clone has a single count. Under the authors' procedure: Cell counts per sample came from amplifying reference gene primers. Sequenced by immunoSEQ multiplex PCR; TCRdb stores in-frame clones only, minus some. V, J and clone size reflect that table, while D and trimming were determined from the DNA. The sample contains over 65,000 clones, more than 80% of which appear only once. V dropped 0 bases and J dropped 7; count of bases not matched to a gene: 10. From germline, CDR1 is SGHNT and CDR2 YYREEE (reference sequence). The CDR3 spans 16 residues. Sequencing was carried out using peripheral blood. This receptor was taken from a man aged 25 to 45 with acute or convalescent COVID-19. This chain links TRBV5-4 with TRBJ2-7; 10 nucleotides line up with TRBD2. The CDR3 sequence is CASSLGGQAGGREQYF. CDR3 coding DNA: TGTGCCAGCAGCTTGGGGGGCCAAGCGGGAGGGCGGGAGCAGTACTTC.